Below are 7 T cell receptor beta chains sequenced from a single sample in a study of response to subunit inactivated influenza vaccine. Each CDR3 protein gets one entry after TCRdb re-called the RT-PCR reads with MiXCR. The sample holds 430,000 or so distinct CDR3 sequences, approximately 10% seen once. The material sequenced was PBMCs from blood, taken roughly 46 days after vaccination. These receptors were obtained from a man aged 45 to 65 who received an inactivated influenza vaccine.

This clonotype has only a few counts. The J gene is TRBJ2-3, the V gene TRBV6-1; D unclear. This CDR3 comprises 14 residues. Looked up from germline, CDR1 is MNHNS and CDR2 is SASEGT. V dropped 6 bases and J dropped 1 base, with 11 bases sitting between them. This chain's CDR3 is CASSPPVGTDTQYF. The CDR3 DNA reads TGTGCCAGCAGCCCCCCGGTTGGCACAGATACGCAGTATTTT.

This clonotype was recorded many times. The CDR3 DNA is TGCGCCAGCAGCCAAGGACATGGATCTACGCAGTATTTT. Residues: CASSQGHGSTQYF. The chain has TRBV4-3 and TRBJ2-3; D gene unclear. The V gene's germline CDR1 is LGHNA and CDR2 YSLEER. V lost 1 base, J lost 8 bases, and 10 bases lay in between. This CDR3 is 13 amino acids long.

The chain carries TRBV7-2 and TRBJ2-7; maybe TRBD1 (6 bases). Trimming removed 0 bases from V and 5 bases from J, with 17 bases in between. CDR3 size: 16 residues. Germline V gives CDR1 SGHTA, CDR2 FQGNSA. The DNA of the CDR3 is TGTGCCAGCAGCTTAGCCCACCCAACAGGGATCCACGAGCAGTACTTC. It codes for CASSLAHPTGIHEQYF.

This clonotype has ten or more counts. The genes are TRBV5-1 and TRBJ2-1; 9 positions match TRBD2. The CDR3 is 13 amino acids. The V gene's germline CDR1 is SGHRS and CDR2 YFSETQ. V shed 0 bases, J shed 10 bases, and the junction held 2 bases outside the gene matches. CDR3 DNA sequence: TGCGCCAGCAGCTTGGCTCTAGCGGGAGAGCAGTTCTTC. Encoded protein: CASSLALAGEQFF. The full variable domain, completed using reference TRBV5-1 and TRBJ2-1, is KAGVTQTPRYLIKTRGQQVTLSCSPISGHRSVSWYQQTPGQGLQFLFEYFSETQRNKGNFPGRFSGRQFSNSRSEMNVSTLELGDSALYLCASSLALAGEQFFGPGTRLTVL.

This clonotype was detected only a few times. The chain recombines TRBV5-1 with TRBJ2-5; D perhaps matches TRBD2 (5 bases). Germline V gives CDR1 SGHRS, CDR2 YFSETQ. V lost 1 base and J 1 base, leaving 14 bases between the germline ends. The CDR3 consists of 16 residues. CDR3 loop: CASSLNLARAQETQYF. In nucleotides, the CDR3 is TGCGCCAGCAGCTTGAATCTAGCACGGGCCCAAGAGACCCAGTACTTC.

This clonotype was seen many times. The gene calls are TRBV3-1 and TRBJ2-1, with 13 nucleotides matching TRBD2. V lost 1 base and J lost 8; bases outside the gene matches: 8. Germline V gene sequence: CDR1 LGHDT, CDR2 YNNKEL (reference sequence). The CDR3 sequence is 17 residues long. CDR3 protein: CASSQGPGTSGNYEQFF. The CDR3, as DNA: TGTGCCAGCAGCCAAGGTCCCGGGACTAGCGGGAACTATGAGCAGTTCTTC.

V and J are TRBV19 and TRBJ2-5; possible D gene TRBD2, 7 bases. This CDR3 is 15 amino acids long. Germline assignment: CDR1 LNHDA and CDR2 SQIVND (reference sequence). Deletions cut 6 bases from V and 1 base from J, with 15 bases between. CDR3 amino acids: CASSPGASGQETQYF. DNA of the CDR3: TGTGCCAGTAGCCCAGGGGCTAGCGGCCAAGAGACCCAGTACTTC.